This TCR beta chain comes out of a study of blood T cell repertoires in COVID-19. As originally analysed: Estimation of nucleated cell counts relied on the amplification of reference gene primers. TCRdb's table, derived via immunoSEQ multiplex PCR, lists solely in-frame clones and lacks some. D and trimming were read from the DNA, whereas the V and J calls and clone size are those reported in that table. Of fewer than 200,000 clones listed, 80% to 90% are singletons. Recruits, aged 18 to 89 years, lived in 24 US areas. Clinical history reported by participants formed the basis on which cohorts were assigned. V was pared by 2 bases and J by 1 base, with 13 bases between. The CDR3 loop spans 16 amino acids. Germline-derived CDR1 and CDR2 are SGHRS and YFSETQ.

The sample taken for sequencing was PBMCs or T cells enriched from blood (not recorded which). This chain uses TRBV5-1 with TRBJ2-4, with D possibly being TRBD2 (5 bases). This TCR was recovered from a woman in her 50s in a cohort exposed to, infected with or recovered from COVID-19 (not recorded which). The CDR3 spells CASSFGGGGAKNIQYF. The CDR3 nucleotides are TGCGCCAGCAGCTTCGGTGGCGGCGGGGCCAAAAACATTCAGTACTTC.